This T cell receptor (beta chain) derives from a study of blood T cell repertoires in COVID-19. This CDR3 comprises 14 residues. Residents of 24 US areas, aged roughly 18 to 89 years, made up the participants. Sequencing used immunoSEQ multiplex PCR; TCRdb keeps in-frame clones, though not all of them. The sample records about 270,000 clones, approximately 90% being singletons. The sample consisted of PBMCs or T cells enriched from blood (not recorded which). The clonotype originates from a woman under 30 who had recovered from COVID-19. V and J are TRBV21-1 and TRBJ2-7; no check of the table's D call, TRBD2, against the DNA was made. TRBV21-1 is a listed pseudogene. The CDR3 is CASSLEGGAHEQYF. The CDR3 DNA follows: TGTGCCAGCAGCCTAGAGGGGGGGGCCCACGAGCAGTACTTC.